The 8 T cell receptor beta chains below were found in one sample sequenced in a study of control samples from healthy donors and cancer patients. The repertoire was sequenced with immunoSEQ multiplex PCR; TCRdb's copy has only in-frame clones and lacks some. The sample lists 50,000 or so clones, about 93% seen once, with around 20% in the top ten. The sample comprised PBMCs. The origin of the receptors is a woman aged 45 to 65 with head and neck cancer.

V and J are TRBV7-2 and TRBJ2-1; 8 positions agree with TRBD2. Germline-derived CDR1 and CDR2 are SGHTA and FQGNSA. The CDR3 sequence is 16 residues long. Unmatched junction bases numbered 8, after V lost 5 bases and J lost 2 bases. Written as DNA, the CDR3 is TGTGCCAGCAGCCCCCGACTAGCGACACCCTACAATGAGCAGTTCTTC. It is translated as CASSPRLATPYNEQFF.

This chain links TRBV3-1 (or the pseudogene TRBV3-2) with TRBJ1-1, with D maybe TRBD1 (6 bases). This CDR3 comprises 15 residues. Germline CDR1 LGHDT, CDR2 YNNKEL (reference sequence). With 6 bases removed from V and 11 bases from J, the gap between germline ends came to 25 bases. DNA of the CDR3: TGTGCCAGCAGTACACTTTTCCCGGGACAAGGCAAGGCTTTCTTT. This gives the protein CASSTLFPGQGKAFF.

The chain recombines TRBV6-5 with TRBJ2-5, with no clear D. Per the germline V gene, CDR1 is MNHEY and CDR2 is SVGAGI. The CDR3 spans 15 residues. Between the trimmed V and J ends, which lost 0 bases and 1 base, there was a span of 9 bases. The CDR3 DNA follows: TGTGCCAGCAGTTACTCTCTGGGAAGCCAAGAGACCCAGTACTTC. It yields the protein CASSYSLGSQETQYF.

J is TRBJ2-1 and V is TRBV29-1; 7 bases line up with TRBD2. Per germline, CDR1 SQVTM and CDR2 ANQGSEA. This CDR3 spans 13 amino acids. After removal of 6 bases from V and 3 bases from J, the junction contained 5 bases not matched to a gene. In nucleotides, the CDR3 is TGCAGCGTCGCCCGGGACTACTACAATGAGCAGTTCTTC. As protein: CSVARDYYNEQFF.

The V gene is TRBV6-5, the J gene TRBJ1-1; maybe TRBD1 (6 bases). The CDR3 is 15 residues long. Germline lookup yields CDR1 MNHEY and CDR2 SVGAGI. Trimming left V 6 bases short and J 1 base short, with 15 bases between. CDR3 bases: TGTGCCAGCAGGCCTAGGGGGGCAGAGAACACTGAAGCTTTCTTT. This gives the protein CASRPRGAENTEAFF.

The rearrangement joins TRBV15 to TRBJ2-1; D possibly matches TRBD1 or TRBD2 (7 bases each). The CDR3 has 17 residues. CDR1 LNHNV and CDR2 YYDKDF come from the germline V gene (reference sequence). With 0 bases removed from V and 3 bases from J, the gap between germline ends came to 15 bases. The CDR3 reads CATSRDQGGHGYNEQFF. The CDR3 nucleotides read TGTGCCACCAGCAGAGATCAGGGGGGGCATGGCTACAATGAGCAGTTCTTC. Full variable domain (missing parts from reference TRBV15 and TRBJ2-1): DAMVIQNPRYQVTQFGKPVTLSCSQTLNHNVMYWYQQKSSQAPKLLFHYYDKDFNNEADTPDNFQSRRPNTSFCFLDIRSPGLGDTAMYLCATSRDQGGHGYNEQFFGPGTRLTVL.

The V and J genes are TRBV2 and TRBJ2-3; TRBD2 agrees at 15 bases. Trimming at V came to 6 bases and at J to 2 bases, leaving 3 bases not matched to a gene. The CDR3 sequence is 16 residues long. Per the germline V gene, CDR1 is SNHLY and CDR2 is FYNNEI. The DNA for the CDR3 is TGTGCCAGCAGGAGGACTAGCGGGAGGGCCACAGATACGCAGTATTTT. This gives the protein CASRRTSGRATDTQYF.

The CDR3 bases are TGTGCCAGCAGTTTACAGAGGGATGGCTACACCTTC. Residues: CASSLQRDGYTF. The chain joins TRBV28 to TRBJ1-2, with D hard to call. Germline assignment: CDR1 MDHEN and CDR2 SYDVKM. V was clipped by 2 bases and J by 6 bases, with 7 bases between them. There are 12 residues in the CDR3.